These 21 T cell receptor beta chains came from one sample sequenced in a study of identical twins (dated by TCRdb to 2016 to 2017). Library prep was done by 5' RACE. Sequencing took place on an Illumina HiSeq 2000. In-frame beta chains were kept once TCRdb had trimmed the public reads at Q25 with fastp and called clones with MiXCR. For every CDR3 protein sequence, its rows merge into one entry that carries the most common genes and DNA. This sample lists under 300,000 distinct CDR3 sequences; 6% to 7% were detected once. Roughly 15% of the sample is taken by the ten largest. Separately, the same data were catalogued under a study of T cells expressing NK-cell markers.

Material for sequencing was CD8+ T cells sorted from blood. These receptors were taken from a woman between 18 and 30 years old in good health.

This chain links TRBV27 with TRBJ1-1; D is perhaps TRBD1 (6 bases). This CDR3 is 12 amino acids long. From germline, CDR1 is MNHEY and CDR2 SMNVEV (reference sequence). The ends were cut back, 8 bases at V and 5 bases at J, with 12 bases in the middle. CDR3 coding DNA: TGTGCCAGCCGGGCGGGGGCAACTGAAGCTTTCTTT. Amino acids: CASRAGATEAFF.

This clonotype was seen a few times. The V gene is TRBV11-1, the J gene TRBJ2-2; possibly TRBD2 for D (7 bases). Trimming stripped 7 bases from V and 7 bases from J, with 16 bases between. Germline V CDR1 and CDR2: SGHAT, FQDESV (reference sequence). The CDR3 has 14 residues. This chain's CDR3 is CASTPPGGSGELFF. In nucleotides, the CDR3 is TGTGCCAGCACCCCCCCGGGGGGCAGCGGGGAGCTGTTTTTT.

This clonotype was recorded at least ten times. The chain is built from TRBV7-9 and TRBJ2-7; unclear D gene. The CDR3 has 12 amino acids. Looked up from germline, CDR1 is SEHNR and CDR2 is FQNEAQ (reference sequence). Trimming removed 1 base at V and 5 bases at J, with 6 bases between. CDR3 bases: TGTGCCAGCAGCTTAGGCCCGAACGAGCAGTACTTC. It yields the protein CASSLGPNEQYF. The variable domain in full, completed from reference TRBV7-9 and TRBJ2-7, reads DTGVSQNPRHKITKRGQNVTFRCDPISEHNRLYWYRQTLGQGPEFLTYFQNEAQLEKSRLLSDRFSAERPKGSFSTLEIQRTEQGDSAMYLCASSLGPNEQYFGPGTRLTVT.

This clonotype was detected many times. The genes are TRBV12-3 or TRBV12-4 and TRBJ1-1; TRBD1 might be the D (5 bases). The CDR3 length is 13 residues. V lost 8 bases and J lost 0, with 10 bases in between. CDR3 coding DNA: TGTGCCAGCGGGCGGGGGATGAACACTGAAGCTTTCTTT. It is translated as CASGRGMNTEAFF.

The chain couples TRBV29-1 to TRBJ2-2; 7 nucleotides align to TRBD1. Per germline, CDR1 SQVTM and CDR2 ANQGSEA. After removal of 6 bases from V and 5 bases from J, the junction contained 3 bases not matched to a gene. This CDR3 has 12 residues. DNA of the CDR3: TGCAGCGTATCAGGGGGTACCGGGGAGCTGTTTTTT. This encodes CSVSGGTGELFF.

This clonotype appeared many times. This chain connects TRBV29-1 to TRBJ2-5; the D is unclear. V dropped 4 bases and J dropped 5 bases, with 8 bases sitting between them. Germline CDR1 SQVTM, CDR2 ANQGSEA. This CDR3 spans 11 amino acids. The CDR3 reads CSVVRSETQYF. The CDR3, as DNA: TGCAGCGTTGTGCGGTCGGAGACCCAGTACTTC.

This clonotype was counted a few times. The rearrangement uses TRBV7-8 and TRBJ1-4, with D possibly TRBD1 on 5 matching bases. The CDR3 sequence is 14 residues long. The germline CDR1 and CDR2 sequences are SGHVS and FQNEAQ. Trimming stripped 5 bases from V and 13 bases from J, with 20 bases between. This CDR3 is CASSPGTALVGLFF. The CDR3 DNA reads as TGTGCCAGCAGCCCCGGGACCGCGCTTGTGGGACTGTTTTTT.

The V and J genes are TRBV27 and TRBJ1-2, with D unclear. The CDR3 sequence is 15 residues long. The germline V gene has CDR1 MNHEY and CDR2 SMNVEV (reference sequence). Deletions cut 2 bases from V and 10 bases from J, with 20 bases between. The CDR3 region has the DNA TGTGCCAGCAGTTTACGGGTGGGCACGAAGGTGTCCTACACCTTC. It yields the protein CASSLRVGTKVSYTF.

This clonotype was counted between two and nine times. V and J are TRBV6-2 or TRBV6-3 and TRBJ2-1; a possible D gene is TRBD2 (6 bases). The V end lost 2 bases, the J end lost 3 bases, and 8 bases lay between the germline ends. The germline V gene encodes CDR1 MNHEY and CDR2 SVGEGT. This CDR3 is 14 amino acids long. The CDR3 DNA reads TGTGCCAGCAGTTACGCCGGGAGCTACAATGAGCAGTTCTTC. Its translation: CASSYAGSYNEQFF.

The chain carries TRBV7-2 and TRBJ1-5, with D unresolved. Germline values: CDR1 SGHTA, CDR2 FQGNSA. The V gene lost 1 base and the J gene lost 4 bases, with 11 bases spanning the gap. The CDR3 is 15 amino acids. The CDR3 here is CASSLGPKGNQPQHF. The CDR3 DNA reads TGTGCCAGCAGCTTAGGTCCCAAAGGGAATCAGCCCCAGCATTTT.

This clonotype was counted at least ten times. V is TRBV4-3 and J is TRBJ2-2; 8 positions match TRBD1. The CDR3 is 17 residues long. V lost 0 bases and J lost 6; bases outside the gene matches: 9. Germline CDR1 is LGHNA and CDR2 is YSLEER. CDR3 in amino acids: CASSQDVGGQESGELFF. Written as DNA, the CDR3 is TGCGCCAGCAGCCAAGATGTCGGGGGACAGGAGTCCGGGGAGCTGTTTTTT.

The chain carries TRBV4-3 and TRBJ2-7; D remains ambiguous. This CDR3 comprises 16 residues. V was shortened by 3 bases and J by 5 bases, with 20 bases between the two germline ends. Germline-derived CDR1 and CDR2 are LGHNA and YSLEER. The CDR3 here is CASSHLLVQTPNEQYF. The CDR3 nucleotides are TGCGCCAGCAGCCACCTCTTAGTTCAGACGCCTAACGAGCAGTACTTC.

The chain is built from TRBV28 and TRBJ2-3; no reliable D call. This CDR3 region has 13 residues. Germline lookup yields CDR1 MDHEN and CDR2 SYDVKM. The ends were cut back, 4 bases at V and 4 bases at J, with 9 bases in the middle. Here the CDR3 DNA reads TGTGCCAGCAGTTCGCTAGAGGCAGATACGCAGTATTTT. Protein product: CASSSLEADTQYF.

This clonotype was seen repeatedly, ten times or more. The chain joins TRBV12-3 or TRBV12-4 to TRBJ2-7; the D is unclear. V dropped 7 bases and J dropped 3 bases, with 13 bases sitting between them. The CDR3 runs to 13 residues. In DNA, the CDR3 is TGTGCCAGCACCTCCCGGGCCCTCTACGAGCAGTACTTC. Translating it yields CASTSRALYEQYF.

This clonotype was found many times. This chain connects TRBV7-8 to TRBJ1-5; TRBD1 might be the D (6 bases). Germline CDR1 reads SGHVS; CDR2 reads FQNEAQ. This CDR3 is 15 amino acids long. The V end lost 3 bases, the J end lost 5 bases, and 14 bases lay between the germline ends. CDR3 bases: TGTGCCAGCAGCTTTACCGGGACACCCGATCAGCCCCAGCATTTT. Residues: CASSFTGTPDQPQHF.

The rearrangement uses TRBV11-2 and TRBJ2-6; 10 bases line up with TRBD2. J gave up 0 bases and V 5 bases, and 7 bases lay outside the gene matches. Germline V gives CDR1 SGHAT, CDR2 FQNNGV. This CDR3 comprises 18 residues. The CDR3 reads CASSVGTSDISGANVLTF. In DNA, the CDR3 is TGTGCCAGCAGCGTAGGGACTAGCGACATCTCTGGGGCCAACGTCCTGACTTTC.

This clonotype was detected a few times. The V gene is TRBV12-3 or TRBV12-4, the J gene TRBJ2-6; no reliable D call. The CDR3 consists of 16 residues. Between the trimmed V and J ends, which lost 1 base and 2 bases, there was a span of 9 bases. The CDR3: CASSLEFPTGANVLTF. DNA of the CDR3: TGTGCCAGCAGTTTAGAGTTCCCAACTGGGGCCAACGTCCTGACTTTC.

This clonotype was observed at least ten times. This rearrangement joins TRBV7-9 to TRBJ2-1; 13 bases are a match to TRBD2. In germline, CDR1 is SEHNR, CDR2 FQNEAQ (reference sequence). CDR3 size: 17 residues. Losses at the gene ends were 4 bases for V and 0 bases for J; bases not matched to a gene: 3. The CDR3: CASSSRTSGSSYNEQFF. As DNA, the CDR3 is TGTGCCAGCAGCTCCCGGACTAGCGGGAGCTCCTACAATGAGCAGTTCTTC.

This clonotype was observed many times. This sequence joins TRBV7-2 and TRBJ2-7; D is perhaps TRBD2 (6 bases). CDR3 length: 15 residues. Per the germline V gene, CDR1 is SGHTA and CDR2 is FQGNSA. The V end lost 1 base, the J end lost 2 bases, and 12 bases lay between the germline ends. The CDR3 DNA sequence: TGTGCCAGCAGCTTAGGGGGAGGCGATACCTACGAGCAGTACTTC. It yields the protein CASSLGGGDTYEQYF.

The chain links TRBV13 to TRBJ1-2; TRBD1 matches 7 bases. CDR1 and CDR2 (germline): PRHDT, FYEKMQ (reference sequence). The CDR3 totals 16 residues. The junction had 10 bases not matched to a gene; V was cut back by 6 bases and J by 0 bases. This CDR3 reads CASRPAGTEANYGYTF. The CDR3 nucleotides are TGTGCCAGCAGACCCGCCGGGACAGAAGCTAACTATGGCTACACCTTC.

This clonotype was picked up a small number of times. The chain uses TRBV4-2 and TRBJ2-7; unclear D gene. V was cut by 2 bases and J by 2 bases, with 13 bases left in between. The CDR3 loop spans 15 amino acids. Germline V gene sequence: CDR1 LGHNA, CDR2 YNFKEQ. CDR3: CASSQKWTSPYEQYF. The CDR3 DNA reads TGTGCCAGCAGCCAAAAGTGGACCTCTCCCTACGAGCAGTACTTC.